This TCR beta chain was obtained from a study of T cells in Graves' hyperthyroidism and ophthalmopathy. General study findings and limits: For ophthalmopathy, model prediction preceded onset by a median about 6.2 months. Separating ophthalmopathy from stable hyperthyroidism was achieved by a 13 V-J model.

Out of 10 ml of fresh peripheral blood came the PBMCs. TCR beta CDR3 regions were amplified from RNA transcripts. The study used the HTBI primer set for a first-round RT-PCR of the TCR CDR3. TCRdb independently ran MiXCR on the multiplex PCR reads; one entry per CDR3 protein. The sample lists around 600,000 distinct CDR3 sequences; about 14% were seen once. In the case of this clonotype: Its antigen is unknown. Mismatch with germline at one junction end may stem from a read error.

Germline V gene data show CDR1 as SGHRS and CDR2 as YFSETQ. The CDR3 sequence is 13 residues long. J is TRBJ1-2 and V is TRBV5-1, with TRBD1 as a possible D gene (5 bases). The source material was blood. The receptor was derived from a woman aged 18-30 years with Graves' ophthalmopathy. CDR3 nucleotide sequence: TGCGCCAGCAGCTTGGATGGGGACTATGGCTGCACCTTC. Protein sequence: CASSLDGDYGCTF.